The clone carrying this T cell receptor (beta chain) was picked up a small number of times. The antigen remains unidentified. TCRdb re-called the 5' RACE reads with MiXCR, one entry per CDR3 protein. The table includes some 500,000 distinct CDR3 sequences, 20% to 25% detected once. The sample originates from a study of identical twins. Study-level findings and limits: Among monozygotic twins, out-of-frame TCR alpha sharing exceeded what models predicted. For out-of-frame alpha sequences shared by twins, low generation probability was in excess.

Healthy Caucasians were all of the donors. This same sample was also part of a study on T cells expressing NK-cell markers.

Specimen: CD4+ T cells sorted from blood. This receptor was taken from a woman aged 18-29 years in good health.

The CDR3 sequence is CASSYSARSYEQYF. CDR3 bases: TGTGCCAGCAGTTACTCGGCACGGTCCTACGAGCAGTACTTC. The J gene is TRBJ2-7, the V gene TRBV6-5; D uncertain. Trimming left V 0 bases short and J 1 base short, with 7 bases between. Germline CDR1 and CDR2: MNHEY and SVGAGI. CDR3 length: 14 amino acids.